The T cell receptor beta chain under discussion was sequenced for a study of naive and memory T cell subsets. CMV status came from CD4+ IFNgamma after overnight CMV lysate stimulation. The beta constant-region primer was an equimolar mix of two oligonucleotides covering TRBC1 and TRBC2. Ligated cDNA was amplified by four rounds of PCR with nested alpha and beta constant-region primers and SP2. TCRdb passed the UMI-ligation and nested PCR reads through MiXCR, listing each CDR3 protein once. This sample has 130,000 or so distinct CDR3 sequences, with 36% found just once. This clonotype turned up a few times. The DNA is omitted, as the CDR3 cannot be located on it reliably, and the CDR3 follows TCRdb's listing. 14 amino acids form the CDR3, both terminal residues included. Looked up from germline, CDR1 is SGHRS and CDR2 is YFSETQ.

The chain joins TRBV5-1 to TRBJ2-1; no check of the table's D call, TRBD2, against the DNA was made. Sequencing input: central memory CD4+ T cells from blood. The source is a human donor in good health. CDR3 sequence reads: CASSRGDFGNEQFF.